These 30 T cell receptor beta chains originate from one sample sequenced in a study of blood T cells in healthy people across ages. The use of a sample-barcoded 5' primer and a J-beta primer mix characterized a second PCR of roughly 6 to 11 cycles. TCRdb reanalysed the 5' RACE reads using MiXCR and keeps one entry per CDR3 protein. The table has roughly 2 million distinct CDR3 sequences, less than 50% seen once; the top ten hold over 2%. Material for sequencing was blood. All receptors derive from a woman in her 40s in good health.

The chain has TRBV20-1 and TRBJ1-6, with D perhaps TRBD1 (5 bases). The CDR3 spans 13 residues. Germline assignment: CDR1 DFQATT and CDR2 SNEGSKA (reference sequence). The germline V and J ends were trimmed by 6 bases and 7 bases, with 13 bases remaining between them. The CDR3 DNA reads TGCAGTGCGGAGGAGCAGGGCAATTCACCCCTCCACTTT. Protein product: CSAEEQGNSPLHF.

The chain joins TRBV20-1 to TRBJ2-1; D is possibly TRBD1 (6 bases). The CDR3 consists of 13 residues. Germline V CDR1 and CDR2: DFQATT, SNEGSKA (reference sequence). V dropped 1 base and J dropped 2 bases, with 6 bases sitting between them. The CDR3 DNA reads TGCAGTGCTAGAGGGGACACCTACAATGAGCAGTTCTTC. Translating gives CSARGDTYNEQFF.

This clonotype appeared a few times. This sequence joins TRBV6-5 and TRBJ1-6, with D perhaps matching TRBD1 (5 bases). From germline, CDR1 is MNHEY and CDR2 SVGAGI. This CDR3 has 15 amino acids. With 6 bases removed from V and 5 bases from J, the gap between germline ends came to 14 bases. The CDR3 nucleotides are TGTGCCAGCAGCCGCCAGGGTGGACATAATTCACCCCTCCACTTT. Translation: CASSRQGGHNSPLHF.

The V and J genes are TRBV2 and TRBJ2-3, with D maybe TRBD1 (5 bases). Trimming took 11 bases from V and 4 from J, leaving 19 bases between them. The CDR3 totals 14 residues. Looked up from germline, CDR1 is SNHLY and CDR2 is FYNNEI. As DNA, the CDR3 is TGTGCCTGCCCGACCCGCCCGACAGCAGATACGCAGTATTTT. It specifies CACPTRPTADTQYF.

The V and J genes are TRBV20-1 and TRBJ2-7; D possibly matches TRBD1 or TRBD2 (5 bases each). Germline-derived CDR1 and CDR2 are DFQATT and SNEGSKA (reference sequence). V was cut by 6 bases and J by 5 bases, with 29 bases left in between. The length of the CDR3 is 17 residues. The chain's CDR3 is CSADVPEVLGPPHEQYF. For the CDR3, the DNA is TGCAGTGCCGACGTTCCGGAGGTACTGGGGCCTCCCCACGAGCAGTACTTC.

The rearrangement uses TRBV29-1 and TRBJ1-2, with 9 bases matching TRBD1. Germline assignment: CDR1 SQVTM and CDR2 ANQGSEA. The CDR3 is 14 residues long. Unmatched junction bases numbered 10, after V lost 7 bases and J lost 4 bases. This CDR3 reads CSAGTGLLGYGYTF. The CDR3 nucleotides read TGCAGCGCAGGGACAGGGCTTCTGGGCTATGGCTACACCTTC.

This clonotype was found a few times. The rearrangement uses TRBV7-2 and TRBJ2-5; D assignment may be TRBD1 or TRBD2 (5 bases each). Trimming took 0 bases from V and 7 from J, leaving 21 bases between them. The V gene's germline CDR1 is SGHTA and CDR2 FQGNSA. The CDR3 has 17 residues. CDR3 coding DNA: TGTGCCAGCAGCTTAGCGCCCACTGGGGGAAGGTCAGGGACCCAGTACTTC. Translation gives CASSLAPTGGRSGTQYF. Full variable domain (rest looked up from reference TRBV7-2 and TRBJ2-5): GAGVSQSPSNKVTEKGKDVELRCDPISGHTALYWYRQSLGQGLEFLIYFQGNSAPDKSGLPSDRFSAERTGGSVSTLTIQRTQQEDSAVYLCASSLAPTGGRSGTQYFGPGTRLLVL.

V is TRBV27 and J is TRBJ2-7; TRBD2 matches 12 bases. This CDR3 has 15 residues. Germline V gives CDR1 MNHEY, CDR2 SMNVEV (reference sequence). The J segment lost 6 bases and the V segment lost 5 bases, leaving 8 bases of the junction unmatched. The CDR3 spells CASSPQTSGGSEQYF. CDR3 DNA sequence: TGTGCCAGCAGTCCCCAGACTAGCGGGGGTTCCGAGCAGTACTTC.

The chain uses TRBV25-1 and TRBJ2-1, with 7 bases fitting TRBD1. Trimming at V came to 7 bases and at J to 12 bases, leaving 9 bases not matched to a gene. Germline CDR1 reads MGHDK; CDR2 reads SYGVNS. The CDR3 consists of 12 residues. The CDR3 DNA is TGTGCCAGCAACGGCGTCAGGACAGGGCAGTTCTTC. It codes for CASNGVRTGQFF.

The chain is built from TRBV6-5 and TRBJ2-7; 7 bases line up with TRBD1. Germline loops: CDR1 MNHEY, CDR2 SVGAGI. CDR3 length: 15 residues. The junction had 8 bases not matched to a gene; V was cut back by 6 bases and J by 0 bases. This CDR3 reads CASSHTTGSSYEQYF. CDR3 DNA: TGTGCCAGCAGCCACACGACAGGGAGCTCCTACGAGCAGTACTTC.

The rearrangement uses TRBV27 and TRBJ2-7; 7 bases agree with TRBD1. In germline, CDR1 is MNHEY, CDR2 SMNVEV (reference sequence). The V gene end was trimmed by 3 bases and the J gene end by 0 bases; junction bases not matched to a gene: 5. The CDR3 is 15 amino acids. The CDR3 reads CASSFDRALSYEQYF. The CDR3 coding sequence is TGTGCCAGCAGTTTCGACAGGGCCCTCTCCTACGAGCAGTACTTC.

This clonotype was seen a few times. The chain uses TRBV7-2 and TRBJ2-4; the D gene could be TRBD1 or TRBD2 (6 bases each). The J call may be wrong; the DNA end is better matched by TRBJ2-7. Germline V gene data show CDR1 as SGHTA and CDR2 as FQGNSA. The CDR3 is made up of 14 amino acids. The CDR3 region is CASSRKGGTYEQYF. Written as DNA, the CDR3 is TGTGCCAGCAGTCGAAAGGGGGGAACCTACGAGCAGTACTTC.

The chain employs TRBV29-1 and TRBJ1-1, with D possibly matching TRBD1 (6 bases). The CDR3 loop spans 12 amino acids. Trimming took off 4 bases at V and 2 bases at J, with 8 bases between the two ends. Germline lookup yields CDR1 SQVTM and CDR2 ANQGSEA. The CDR3 protein is CSVGQANTEAFF. The DNA for the CDR3 is TGCAGCGTTGGACAGGCAAACACTGAAGCTTTCTTT. Full variable domain (remainder filled in from reference TRBV29-1 and TRBJ1-1): SAVISQKPSRDICQRGTSLTIQCQVDSQVTMMFWYRQQPGQSLTLIATANQGSEATYESGFVIDKFPISRPNLTFSTLTVSNMSPEDSSIYLCSVGQANTEAFFGQGTRLTVV.

This chain uses TRBV20-1 with TRBJ1-1; D is ambiguous. The germline V and J ends were trimmed by 6 bases and 6 bases, with 11 bases remaining between them. Germline lookup yields CDR1 DFQATT and CDR2 SNEGSKA (reference sequence). CDR3 length equals 11 residues. CDR3 residues: CSAIGVSEAFF. DNA for the CDR3: TGCAGTGCCATCGGAGTGTCTGAAGCTTTCTTT.

The chain employs TRBV20-1 and TRBJ2-1, with D possibly matching TRBD2 (6 bases). Per germline, CDR1 DFQATT and CDR2 SNEGSKA (reference sequence). V shed 0 bases and J shed 4 bases, with 10 bases lying between them. This CDR3 is built from 14 residues. The CDR3 is CSAREGGVYNEQFF. For the CDR3, the DNA is TGCAGTGCTAGAGAAGGCGGGGTGTACAATGAGCAGTTCTTC.

A few counts support this clonotype. The J gene is TRBJ2-7, the V gene TRBV11-2, with 7 bases lining up with TRBD1. V gave up 5 bases and J gave up 2 bases; unmatched junction bases: 6. Germline V CDR1 and CDR2: SGHAT, FQNNGV. This CDR3 is built from 14 residues. The CDR3 nucleotides read TGTGCCAGCAGCCGGGACAGCATCGCCTACGAGCAGTACTTC. Translated, it gives CASSRDSIAYEQYF.

The chain uses TRBV20-1 and TRBJ2-1, with D unresolved. This CDR3 contains 11 residues. V gave up 1 base and J gave up 10 bases, with 8 bases separating them. Germline V gene lookup returns CDR1 DFQATT and CDR2 SNEGSKA (reference sequence). CDR3 loop: CSARVFEEQFF. DNA for the CDR3: TGCAGTGCTAGAGTTTTTGAGGAGCAGTTCTTC.

This clonotype was counted only a few times. The J gene is TRBJ2-7, the V gene TRBV6-5, with unresolved D. V was cut by 0 bases and J by 3 bases, with 9 bases left in between. The CDR3 sequence is 14 residues long. The germline V gene encodes CDR1 MNHEY and CDR2 SVGAGI. The CDR3 loop is CASSYSIVSYEQYF. CDR3 coding DNA: TGTGCCAGCAGTTACTCGATTGTCAGCTACGAGCAGTACTTC.

This chain uses TRBV20-1 with TRBJ1-2; D is unresolved. The CDR3 extends over 14 amino acids. The V end was cut by 0 bases, the J end by 6 bases, with 14 bases between. Looked up from germline, CDR1 is DFQATT and CDR2 is SNEGSKA (reference sequence). In DNA, the CDR3 is TGCAGTGCTAGAGATCTTGATACTAGGGATGGCTACACCTTC. It is translated as CSARDLDTRDGYTF.

The chain links TRBV4-3 to TRBJ2-7, with D hard to call. Germline CDR1 reads LGHNA; CDR2 reads YSLEER. V lost 0 bases, J lost 2 bases, and 11 bases lay in between. The CDR3 consists of 15 residues. The DNA for the CDR3 is TGCGCCAGCAGCCAAGATCACCAGGTCGCCTACGAGCAGTACTTC. This translates into CASSQDHQVAYEQYF.

The chain uses TRBV7-3 and TRBJ2-1, with 7 bases lining up with TRBD2. The germline V gene encodes CDR1 SGHTA and CDR2 FQGTGA. The CDR3 extends over 13 amino acids. V lost 6 bases to trimming and J lost 10 bases; unmatched junction nucleotides: 9. CDR3: CASSPTPLAEQFF. The CDR3 DNA reads TGTGCCAGCAGTCCAACACCACTAGCGGAGCAGTTCTTC.

J is TRBJ2-5 and V is TRBV15, with D unresolved. Judging by the DNA end, TRBJ2-1 fits better; the J call may be wrong. The CDR3 is made up of 15 amino acids. From germline, CDR1 is LNHNV and CDR2 YYDKDF (reference sequence). DNA for the CDR3: TGTGCCACCAGCAGAGGTACAGCCGACCAAGAGACCCAGTTCTTC. Translated: CATSRGTADQETQFF.

V is TRBV28 and J is TRBJ2-5; D may correspond to TRBD1 or TRBD2 (7 bases each). The V end lost 6 bases, the J end lost 11 bases, and 28 bases lay between the germline ends. Looked up from germline, CDR1 is MDHEN and CDR2 is SYDVKM. This CDR3 contains 16 residues. The DNA of the CDR3 is TGTGCCAGCAGCAAAAACAGGGGAGGGCTTGAGTACGTGCAGTACTTC. Amino acids: CASSKNRGGLEYVQYF.

This clonotype was counted a few times. The chain combines TRBV6-1 with TRBJ1-2, with no clear D. From germline, CDR1 is MNHNS and CDR2 SASEGT. V lost 3 bases and J 4 bases, leaving 6 bases between the germline ends. There are 12 residues in the CDR3. CDR3 bases: TGTGCCAGCAGTGAGCCTAGCTATGGCTACACCTTC. Encoded protein: CASSEPSYGYTF.

This clonotype appeared a few times. The chain joins TRBV15 to TRBJ1-5, with D hard to call. Germline V gene sequence: CDR1 LNHNV, CDR2 YYDKDF (reference sequence). Trimming removed 0 bases from V and 6 bases from J, with 9 bases in between. The CDR3 has 14 amino acids. The CDR3 DNA reads TGTGCCACCAGCAGAGATTCTGGGCCTCAGCCCCAGCATTTT. This encodes CATSRDSGPQPQHF.

V gene TRBV4-3 combines with J gene TRBJ2-5; 9 bases fit TRBD1. Germline values: CDR1 LGHNA, CDR2 YSLEER. V lost 5 bases, J lost 4 bases, and 8 bases stayed unmatched. This CDR3 region has 15 residues. CDR3 region: CASSTRTGAGETQYF. In DNA, the CDR3 is TGCGCCAGCAGCACACGGACAGGGGCGGGAGAGACCCAGTACTTC.

CDR3 coding DNA: TGTGCCAGCAGTATCGGGACCGGGCTTCAGTACTTC. Translation gives CASSIGTGLQYF. The chain recombines TRBV6-5 with TRBJ2-5, with D possibly called TRBD1 or TRBD2 (5 bases each). The germline V and J ends were trimmed by 5 bases and 11 bases, with 15 bases remaining between them. Germline values: CDR1 MNHEY, CDR2 SVGAGI. The CDR3 is made up of 12 amino acids.

The table lists this clonotype with a count of one. This chain uses TRBV12-3 or TRBV12-4 with TRBJ1-5, with a possible D match to TRBD1 (5 bases). V gave up 6 bases and J gave up 8 bases, with 14 bases separating them. The CDR3 sequence is 13 residues long. CDR3 amino acids: CASRKGLVEPQHF. CDR3 in DNA: TGTGCCAGCAGGAAGGGACTGGTGGAGCCCCAGCATTTT.

The table lists this clonotype with a few counts. The rearrangement uses TRBV7-2 and TRBJ2-3; TRBD2 aligns across 10 bases. The CDR3 sequence is 18 residues long. V shed 1 base, J shed 0 bases, and the junction held 7 bases outside the gene matches. CDR1 and CDR2 (germline): SGHTA, FQGNSA. The DNA for the CDR3 is TGTGCCAGCAGCTTAGTTCTTAGCGGGGGGAGCAGCACAGATACGCAGTATTTT. Protein product: CASSLVLSGGSSTDTQYF.

J is TRBJ2-5 and V is TRBV6-5; 8 nucleotides align to TRBD1. TRBJ2-7 matches the DNA end more closely, so the J call is doubtful. The CDR3 length is 15 residues. In germline, CDR1 is MNHEY, CDR2 SVGAGI. In DNA form, the CDR3 reads TGTGCCAGCACAAAGTTAGGACAGGGCGCCTCCGAGCAGTACTTC. Translation gives CASTKLGQGASEQYF.